This TCR beta chain comes out of a study of beta chain features in type 1 diabetes. Across the whole study: Patients did not differ from healthy donors in age, gender or cell yield.

V lost 1 base, J lost 6 bases, and 16 bases lay in between. The CDR3 is made up of 17 amino acids. Germline V gene data show CDR1 as SGHAT and CDR2 as FQNNGV. Investigators reverse transcribed all isolated RNA, so they sequenced expressed TCRB transcripts. Measured with immunoSEQ multiplex PCR; TCRdb has only the in-frame clones, and not every one. Of about 40,000 clones in the sample, about 52% were seen once. V usage is TRBV11-2 and J usage is TRBJ1-6; D is uncertain. The sequenced sample was central memory CD4+ T cells from blood. The TCR originated in a young woman in good health. The CDR3 DNA sequence: TGTGCCAGCAGCTTAGGCGCCCGGGTAGCTGGTAATTCACCCCTCCACTTT. This translates into CASSLGARVAGNSPLHF. The whole variable domain, remainder taken from reference TRBV11-2 and TRBJ1-6, is EAGVAQSPRYKIIEKRQSVAFWCNPISGHATLYWYQQILGQGPKLLIQFQNNGVVDDSQLPKDRFSAERLKGVDSTLKIQPAKLEDSAVYLCASSLGARVAGNSPLHFGNGTRLTVT.